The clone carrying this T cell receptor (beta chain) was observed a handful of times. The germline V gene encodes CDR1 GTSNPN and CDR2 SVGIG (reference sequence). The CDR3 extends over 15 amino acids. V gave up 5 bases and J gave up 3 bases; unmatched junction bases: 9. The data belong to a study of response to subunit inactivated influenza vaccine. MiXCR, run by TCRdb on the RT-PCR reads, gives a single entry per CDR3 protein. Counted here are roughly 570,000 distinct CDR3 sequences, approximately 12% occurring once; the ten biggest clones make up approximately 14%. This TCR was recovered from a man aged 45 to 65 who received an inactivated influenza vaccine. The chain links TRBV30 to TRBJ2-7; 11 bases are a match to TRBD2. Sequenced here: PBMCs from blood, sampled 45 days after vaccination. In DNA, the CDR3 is TGTGCCTGGCGGCCAACTAGCGGGGGAAACTACGAGCAGTACTTC. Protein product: CAWRPTSGGNYEQYF.